The source of this T cell receptor (beta chain) is a study of identical twins. Whole-study results and caveats: In monozygotic twins, models underestimated the sharing of out-of-frame TCR alpha.

The cDNA had a unique molecular identifier and a template-switch universal primer site. TCRdb recomputed calls from the 5' RACE reads with MiXCR, one row per CDR3 protein. Among 410,000 or so distinct CDR3 sequences listed, 18% were seen once. Germline V gene data show CDR1 as SGHTA and CDR2 as FQGNSA. Trimming took 3 bases from V and 8 from J, leaving 14 bases between them. This CDR3 is built from 14 residues. This clonotype came up once. Antigen unknown. The specimen sequenced was naive T cells sorted from blood. The TCR was taken from a man aged 45-65 years in good health. The chain combines TRBV7-2 with TRBJ2-1; D remains unclear. In nucleotides, the CDR3 is TGTGCCAGCAGCTTCGTAGCCCGATCAGATGAGCAGTTCTTC. This translates into CASSFVARSDEQFF.